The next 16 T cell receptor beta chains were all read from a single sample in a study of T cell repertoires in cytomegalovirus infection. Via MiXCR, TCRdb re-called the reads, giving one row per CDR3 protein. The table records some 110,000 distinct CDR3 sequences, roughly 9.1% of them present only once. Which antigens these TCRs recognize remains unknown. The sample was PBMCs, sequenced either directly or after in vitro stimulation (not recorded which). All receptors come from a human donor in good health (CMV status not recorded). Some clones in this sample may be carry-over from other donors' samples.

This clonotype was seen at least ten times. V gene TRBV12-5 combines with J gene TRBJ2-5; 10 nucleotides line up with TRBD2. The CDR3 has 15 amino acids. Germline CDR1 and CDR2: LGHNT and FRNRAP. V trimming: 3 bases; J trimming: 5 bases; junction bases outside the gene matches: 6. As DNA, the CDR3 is TGTGCTAGTGGTTTCCTAGCGGGAGCCGGGGAGACCCAGTACTTC. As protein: CASGFLAGAGETQYF.

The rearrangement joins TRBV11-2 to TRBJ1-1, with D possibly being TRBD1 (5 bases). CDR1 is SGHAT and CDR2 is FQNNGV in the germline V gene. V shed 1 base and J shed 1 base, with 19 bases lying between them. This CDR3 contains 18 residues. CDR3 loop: CASSLGRKVGHKNTEAFF. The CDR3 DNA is TGTGCCAGCAGCTTAGGTAGGAAAGTAGGACACAAGAACACTGAAGCTTTCTTT.

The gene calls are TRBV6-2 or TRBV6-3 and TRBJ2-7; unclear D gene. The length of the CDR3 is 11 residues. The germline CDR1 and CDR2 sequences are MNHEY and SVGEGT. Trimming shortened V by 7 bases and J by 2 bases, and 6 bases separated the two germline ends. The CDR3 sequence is CASTEAYEQYF. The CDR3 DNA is TGTGCCAGCACCGAGGCCTACGAGCAGTACTTC.

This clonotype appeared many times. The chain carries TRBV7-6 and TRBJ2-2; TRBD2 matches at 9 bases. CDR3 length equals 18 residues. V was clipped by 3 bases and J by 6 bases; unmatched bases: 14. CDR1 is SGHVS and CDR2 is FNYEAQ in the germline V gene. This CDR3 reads CASSFPSGGRARAGELFF. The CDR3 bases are TGTGCCAGCAGCTTTCCTAGTGGCGGGAGGGCCCGCGCCGGGGAGCTGTTTTTT.

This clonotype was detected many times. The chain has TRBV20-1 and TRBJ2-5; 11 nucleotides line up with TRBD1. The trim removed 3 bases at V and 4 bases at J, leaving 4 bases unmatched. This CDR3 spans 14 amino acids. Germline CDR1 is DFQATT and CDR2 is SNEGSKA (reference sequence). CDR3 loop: CSASGTGGGETQYF. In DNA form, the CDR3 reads TGCAGTGCTAGCGGGACAGGGGGGGGAGAGACCCAGTACTTC.

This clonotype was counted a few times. CDR3: CASSDSPYGYTF. CDR3 DNA sequence: TGTGCCAGCAGCGACAGTCCCTATGGCTACACCTTC. The rearrangement joins TRBV6-2 or TRBV6-3 to TRBJ1-2; maybe TRBD1 (5 bases). V was trimmed by 6 bases and J by 4 bases, leaving 9 bases between them. CDR3 length equals 12 residues. CDR1 and CDR2 (germline): MNHEY, SVGEGT.

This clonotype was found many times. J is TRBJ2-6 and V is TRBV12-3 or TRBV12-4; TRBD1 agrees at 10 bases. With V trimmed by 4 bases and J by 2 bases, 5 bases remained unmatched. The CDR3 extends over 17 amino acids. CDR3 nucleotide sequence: TGTGCCAGCAGTTGGGACAGGGGAGGGACTGGGGCCAACGTCCTGACTTTC. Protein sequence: CASSWDRGGTGANVLTF.

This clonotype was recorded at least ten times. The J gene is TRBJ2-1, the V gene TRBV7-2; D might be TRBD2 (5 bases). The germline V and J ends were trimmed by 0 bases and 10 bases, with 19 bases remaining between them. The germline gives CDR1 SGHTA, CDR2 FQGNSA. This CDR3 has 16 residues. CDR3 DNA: TGTGCCAGCAGCTTAGCGGTGCGGGCGGGTTCCGGCGAGCAGTTCTTC. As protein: CASSLAVRAGSGEQFF. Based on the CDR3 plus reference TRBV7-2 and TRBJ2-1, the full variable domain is GAGVSQSPSNKVTEKGKDVELRCDPISGHTALYWYRQSLGQGLEFLIYFQGNSAPDKSGLPSDRFSAERTGGSVSTLTIQRTQQEDSAVYLCASSLAVRAGSGEQFFGPGTRLTVL.

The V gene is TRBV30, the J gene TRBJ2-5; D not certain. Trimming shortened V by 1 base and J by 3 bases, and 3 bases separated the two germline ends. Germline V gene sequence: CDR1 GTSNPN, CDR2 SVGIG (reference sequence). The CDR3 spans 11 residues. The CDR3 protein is CAWSGKETQYF. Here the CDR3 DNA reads TGTGCCTGGAGTGGAAAAGAGACCCAGTACTTC.

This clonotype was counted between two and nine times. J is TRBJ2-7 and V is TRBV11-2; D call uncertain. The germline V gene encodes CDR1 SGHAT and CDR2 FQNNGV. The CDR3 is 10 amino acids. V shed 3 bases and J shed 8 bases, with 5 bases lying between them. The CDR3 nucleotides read TGTGCCAGCAGCTTCCCGAAGCAGTACGTC. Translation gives CASSFPKQYV.

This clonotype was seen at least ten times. DNA of the CDR3: TGTGCCAGCAGCGAACCGAGCTCTGGAAACACCATATATTTT. Its translation is CASSEPSSGNTIYF. J is TRBJ1-3 and V is TRBV9; D ambiguous. The CDR3 is 14 amino acids. Trimming stripped 3 bases from V and 0 bases from J, with 7 bases between. Germline V CDR1 and CDR2: SGDLS, YYNGEE. The full variable domain, in which reference TRBV9 and TRBJ1-3 provide the parts outside the CDR3, is DSGVTQTPKHLITATGQRVTLRCSPRSGDLSVYWYQQSLDQGLQFLIQYYNGEERAKGNILERFSAQQFPDLHSELNLSSLELGDSALYFCASSEPSSGNTIYFGEGSWLTVV.

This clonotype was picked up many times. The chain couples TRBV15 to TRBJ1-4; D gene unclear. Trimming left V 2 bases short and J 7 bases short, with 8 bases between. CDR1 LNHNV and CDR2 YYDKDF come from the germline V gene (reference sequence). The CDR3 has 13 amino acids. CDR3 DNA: TGTGCCACCAGCAGACCCCCTTTTGAAAAACTGTTTTTT. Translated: CATSRPPFEKLFF.

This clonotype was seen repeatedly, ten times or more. CDR3: CASSEVRGPNEKLFF. The CDR3 nucleotides read TGTGCCAGCAGTGAAGTCCGGGGGCCTAATGAAAAACTGTTTTTT. This chain links TRBV2 with TRBJ1-4, with D possibly matching TRBD1 (6 bases). The CDR3 loop spans 15 amino acids. The germline CDR1 and CDR2 sequences are SNHLY and FYNNEI. Trimming took 1 base from V and 3 from J, leaving 9 bases between them.

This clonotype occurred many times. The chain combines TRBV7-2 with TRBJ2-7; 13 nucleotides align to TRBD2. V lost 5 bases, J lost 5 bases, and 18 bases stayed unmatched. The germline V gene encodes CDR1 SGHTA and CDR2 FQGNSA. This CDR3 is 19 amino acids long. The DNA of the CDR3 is TGTGCCAGCAGCAAAGAATGGACTAGCGGGAGTTGGGGGGGGGACGAGCAGTACTTC. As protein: CASSKEWTSGSWGGDEQYF.

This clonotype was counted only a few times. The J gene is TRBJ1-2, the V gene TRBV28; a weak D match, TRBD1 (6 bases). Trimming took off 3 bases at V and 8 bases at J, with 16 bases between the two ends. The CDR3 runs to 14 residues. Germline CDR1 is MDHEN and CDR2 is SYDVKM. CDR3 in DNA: TGTGCCAGCAGTTTTTGGGGGCCCCAAGGCGGCTACACCTTC. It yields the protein CASSFWGPQGGYTF.

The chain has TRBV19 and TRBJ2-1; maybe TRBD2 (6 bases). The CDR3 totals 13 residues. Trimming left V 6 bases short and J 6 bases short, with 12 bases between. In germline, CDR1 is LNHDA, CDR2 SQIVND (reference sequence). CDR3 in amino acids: CASRPLSGNEQFF. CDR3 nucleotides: TGTGCCAGTAGACCGCTTAGCGGCAATGAGCAGTTCTTC.